The sequence of this TCR beta chain was determined in a study of T-cell memory formation after mild COVID-19. Notes on the study in general: Clones contracting over day 15 to 85 were CD4/CD8 balanced, with later expanders leaning CD4+.

This clonotype was seen only once. What it binds is unknown. The CDR3 runs 14 residues. Between the trimmed V and J ends, which lost 2 bases and 5 bases, there was a span of 12 bases. Germline V gene sequence: CDR1 MNHEY, CDR2 SVGAGI. From the 5' RACE reads, TCRdb called clonotypes with MiXCR, one entry per CDR3 protein. Of roughly 500,000 distinct CDR3 sequences listed, approximately 20% are singletons. The gene calls are TRBV6-5 and TRBJ2-5, with D possibly matching TRBD2 (6 bases). The TCR sequence derives from an adult woman who had mild COVID-19 (a few samples of this study predate the infection). Cell type and time point are not known. Input material: PBMCs or a T cell subset sorted from them (not recorded which). The CDR3 coding sequence is TGTGCCAGCAGTTACGAAGGCAGCGGGGAGACCCAGTACTTC. Translating it yields CASSYEGSGETQYF.